The 15 T cell receptor beta chains in this list originate from one sample, sequenced in a study of human T cells and chemical hapten exposure. Each CDR3 protein gets one entry after TCRdb re-called the RACE reads with MiXCR. The table has just under 65,000 distinct CDR3 sequences, about 11% seen once. The time point denotes: patch test 3, about 24 weeks after DPC sensitization. Treatment indicated: therapeutic diphenylcyclopropenone sensitization with weekly scalp DPC. The starting material was whole blood, obtained in connection with sensitization to the hapten diphenylcyclopropenone (DPC). The receptor set was obtained from a woman aged 25 to 39 with alopecia areata. Some clones in this sample may be carry-over from other donors' samples.

The V call is TRBV10-3, the J call TRBJ2-6; D call uncertain. V was shortened by 10 bases and J by 2 bases, with 9 bases between the two germline ends. There are 13 residues in the CDR3. The germline V gene encodes CDR1 ENHRY and CDR2 SYGVKD. Here the CDR3 reads CATRTPGANVLTF. CDR3 coding DNA: TGTGCCACCCGCACGCCTGGGGCCAACGTCCTGACTTTC.

The V call is TRBV7-6, the J call TRBJ2-6, with TRBD1 as a possible D gene (5 bases). V was trimmed by 1 base and J by 0 bases, leaving 7 bases between them. Germline V gene data show CDR1 as SGHVS and CDR2 as FNYEAQ. The CDR3 has 16 amino acids. The CDR3, as DNA: TGTGCCAGCAGCTTAGGACAGCCCTCTGGGGCCAACGTCCTGACTTTC. It specifies CASSLGQPSGANVLTF. Based on the CDR3 plus reference TRBV7-6 and TRBJ2-6, the full variable domain is GAGVSQSPRYKVTKRGQDVALRCDPISGHVSLYWYRQALGQGPEFLTYFNYEAQQDKSGLPNDRFSAERPEGSISTLTIQRTEQRDSAMYRCASSLGQPSGANVLTFGAGSRLTVL.

The table lists this clonotype with a few counts. The rearrangement links TRBV20-1 to TRBJ1-2; maybe TRBD1 (6 bases). V was cut by 4 bases and J by 5 bases, with 17 bases left in between. The CDR3 runs 14 residues. Germline CDR1 is DFQATT and CDR2 is SNEGSKA (reference sequence). CDR3 sequence (DNA): TGCAGTGCTAAAACCCCGGGGGCAACGTATGGCTACACCTTC. It encodes CSAKTPGATYGYTF.

This clonotype was detected many times. The chain links TRBV6-2 or TRBV6-3 to TRBJ2-7; D is unresolved. This CDR3 is built from 13 residues. Germline lookup yields CDR1 MNHEY and CDR2 SVGEGT. Trimming shortened V by 6 bases and J by 5 bases, and 14 bases separated the two germline ends. CDR3 loop: CASSSSRRDEQYF. For the CDR3, the DNA is TGTGCCAGCAGCTCTTCGCGAAGGGACGAGCAGTACTTC.

A note on this clonotype: A much larger clone differs by one base, so this may be a read error. The chain links TRBV20-1 to TRBJ1-6, with D maybe TRBD1 (5 bases). Between the trimmed V and J ends, which lost 8 bases and 6 bases, there was a span of 20 bases. CDR1 is DFQATT, CDR2 SNEGSKA, per germline (reference sequence). This CDR3 is built from 15 residues. CDR3 nucleotides: TGCAGTTCGACCCCAGGCCGGGGGTTTAATTCACCCCTCCACTTT. Protein: CSSTPGRGFNSPLHF.

This clonotype was counted only a few times. The rearrangement uses TRBV7-2 and TRBJ1-1; 7 nucleotides agree with TRBD1. Germline assignment: CDR1 SGHTA and CDR2 FQGNSA. This CDR3 has 13 residues. Trimming at V came to 2 bases and at J to 4 bases, leaving 1 base not matched to a gene. Here the CDR3 reads CASSLNRGTEAFF. CDR3 nucleotide sequence: TGTGCCAGCAGCTTAAACAGGGGCACTGAAGCTTTCTTT.

This clonotype was recorded at least ten times. The genes are TRBV5-6 and TRBJ1-3; D is uncertain. Germline V gene sequence: CDR1 SGHDT, CDR2 YYEEEE. CDR3 length: 14 residues. V lost 4 bases and J lost 0, with 8 bases in between. CDR3 DNA: TGTGCCAGCAGCGCGGACTACTCTGGAAACACCATATATTTT. Residues: CASSADYSGNTIYF. The full variable domain, with the rest looked up from reference TRBV5-6 and TRBJ1-3, is DAGVTQSPTHLIKTRGQQVTLRCSPKSGHDTVSWYQQALGQGPQFIFQYYEEEERQRGNFPDRFSGHQFPNYSSELNVNALLLGDSALYLCASSADYSGNTIYFGEGSWLTVV.

The chain joins TRBV6-2 or TRBV6-3 to TRBJ2-1; possibly TRBD2 for D (6 bases). The length of the CDR3 is 17 residues. V gave up 7 bases and J gave up 9 bases, with 28 bases separating them. Germline assignment: CDR1 MNHEY and CDR2 SVGEGT. The CDR3 nucleotides read TGTGCCAGCACCACGACCAGGCGGGGTAGCGGAGGGACTGAGCAGTTCTTC. Translation: CASTTTRRGSGGTEQFF.

This clonotype came up many times. The rearrangement links TRBV6-6 to TRBJ1-4; TRBD1 matches 7 bases. Per the germline V gene, CDR1 is MNHNY and CDR2 is SVGAGI (reference sequence). Losses at the gene ends were 7 bases for V and 5 bases for J; bases not matched to a gene: 4. The CDR3 has 13 residues. The DNA for the CDR3 is TGTGCCAGCAACCGGGACAGCAATGAAAAACTGTTTTTT. This codes for CASNRDSNEKLFF.

This clonotype was observed a few times. The J gene is TRBJ2-3, the V gene TRBV7-2, with 10 bases identical to TRBD1. V lost 5 bases, J lost 0 bases, and 2 bases stayed unmatched. The CDR3 loop spans 15 amino acids. Germline V gene lookup returns CDR1 SGHTA and CDR2 FQGNSA. The CDR3 nucleotides read TGTGCCAGCAGCCCGGGACAGGGGAGCACAGATACGCAGTATTTT. This codes for CASSPGQGSTDTQYF.

The V gene is TRBV12-3 or TRBV12-4, the J gene TRBJ1-2; 8 bases align to TRBD1. With V trimmed by 8 bases and J by 7 bases, 15 bases remained unmatched. The CDR3 is 15 amino acids. This CDR3 is CASCQGGQGNAGYTF. CDR3 sequence (DNA): TGTGCCAGCTGTCAGGGTGGACAGGGCAATGCTGGCTACACCTTC.

J is TRBJ1-5 and V is TRBV19, with a weak D call TRBD1 (6 bases). Germline V gives CDR1 LNHDA, CDR2 SQIVND (reference sequence). The CDR3 runs 15 residues. The V end lost 5 bases, the J end lost 6 bases, and 17 bases lay between the germline ends. CDR3 protein: CASSPTLQGGQPQHF. The DNA for the CDR3 is TGTGCCAGTAGTCCGACGCTACAGGGTGGTCAGCCCCAGCATTTT.

The V and J genes are TRBV3-1 and TRBJ2-2; 8 nucleotides align to TRBD2. With 4 bases clipped from V and 1 base from J, the junction kept 2 bases outside the gene matches. The length of the CDR3 is 15 residues. Germline CDR1 is LGHDT and CDR2 is YNNKEL (reference sequence). The CDR3 here is CASSLTSGNTGELFF. The CDR3 DNA follows: TGTGCCAGCAGCCTAACTAGCGGGAACACCGGGGAGCTGTTTTTT.

The V and J genes are TRBV9 and TRBJ1-1; 9 bases align to TRBD1. V gave up 2 bases and J gave up 5 bases; unmatched junction bases: 1. Germline V lookup: CDR1 SGDLS, CDR2 YYNGEE. The CDR3 is made up of 13 amino acids. CDR3 residues: CASSVGTGTEAFF. DNA of the CDR3: TGTGCCAGCAGCGTGGGGACAGGGACTGAAGCTTTCTTT. Full variable domain (remainder filled in from reference TRBV9 and TRBJ1-1): DSGVTQTPKHLITATGQRVTLRCSPRSGDLSVYWYQQSLDQGLQFLIQYYNGEERAKGNILERFSAQQFPDLHSELNLSSLELGDSALYFCASSVGTGTEAFFGQGTRLTVV.

The chain combines TRBV27 with TRBJ1-5, with D possibly matching TRBD1 (5 bases). The CDR3 runs 14 residues. CDR1 is MNHEY and CDR2 is SMNVEV in the germline V gene (reference sequence). V was pared by 10 bases and J by 3 bases, with 16 bases between. This CDR3 is CATARGGPNQPQHF. The CDR3 DNA reads TGTGCCACCGCCCGGGGCGGGCCCAATCAGCCCCAGCATTTT.